Detailed here is one T cell receptor (beta chain). Its antigen is still unknown. No clone much larger than this one lies a single base away; base qualities are absent. The source of the sample is a study of radiation and T cells in renal cell carcinoma (dated by TCRdb to about 2020). Background on the whole study: Samples came from a clinical trial, in which primary renal cell carcinomas received 15 Gy stereotactic body radiation therapy followed by nephrectomy 4 weeks later. TCR beta sequencing covered 50 to 55 samples in total, comprising approximately 25 tumors and around 27 peripheral blood samples. In the 40 to 60 samples combined, about 4 million unique CDR3 nucleotide sequences were found, encoding about 3 million unique CDR3 amino acid sequences.

TCR beta libraries were generated from genomic DNA with the immunoSEQ kit, following the manufacturer's recommendations. To prepare the libraries, a first multiplex PCR with proprietary primers was run, followed by a second PCR that added unique barcodes, and a bead cleanup was done after each round. Each sample batch included a kit-provided positive control reaction and a negative control reaction. The final libraries underwent checking on an Agilent 4200 TapeStation D1000 ScreenTape, volumetric pooling, and quantification by qPCR. An Illumina NextSeq500 fitted with a MidOutput 150-cycle cartridge performed the sequencing, running 156 Read1 cycles and 15 Index1 cycles with the kit's custom primers. The pooled library was loaded at roughly 1 pM with approximately 20% PhiX control spiked in. Per the original workflow: Vendor-processed data were analyzed in R, and a clonotype was defined as all T cells sharing the same CDR3 nucleotide sequence. In the clone abundance analyses, frequencies in each sample were normalized to that sample's 10,000 most abundant clones. Public T cell clones, which averaged fewer than five per sample, were excluded before analysis. Tumor-enriched clonotypes and baseline blood-enriched clonotypes were defined as those with an abundance difference of at least 32-fold between compartments. A beta-binomial differential abundance model was applied to find clonotypes that expanded or contracted between blood time points. Similarity between tumor and blood repertoires was quantified using the Baroni-Urbani and Buser coefficient, and groups were compared with two-tailed Wilcoxon tests in R. TCRdb retrieved this table from immuneACCESS and kept in-frame rearrangements only. Not all clones are present; in checked studies, unresolved V genes account for under half, and no reason is known for the remainder. V and J calls plus clone size are reproduced from that table; the DNA served to infer D and trimming. The sample table shows 100,000 to 150,000 clones, and 81% are seen once. The ten most abundant clones make up approximately 5% of the sample.

On the study overall, not on this receptor specifically: Tracking of blood repertoire dynamics stopped at approximately four weeks after treatment, with no follow-up past that point. Effects of radiation dose or scheduling on the TCR repertoire could not be addressed with the single-armed trial design. In blood, the top tumor clonotypes increased between baseline and 2 weeks post-radiation and then shrank by 4 weeks, which suggests that tumor-resident clones expanded only transiently. Because pretreatment tumor biopsies were not available, the study could not determine whether clonotypes were already present within the tumor at baseline.

The time point label corresponds to: blood 2 weeks post-SBRT. The treatment or condition label, as the study defines it: 15 Gy SBRT to primary tumor, nephrectomy 4 weeks later. Serial peripheral blood from radiation-treated patients was sampled at baseline, 2 weeks and 4 weeks after SBRT to track tumor-enriched clonotypes. Renal cell carcinoma with clear cell pathology was present in all patients. The QIAamp DNA Blood Mini Kit (Qiagen) was used to prepare genomic DNA for TCR sequencing. Only samples passing all quality control checks were included in the analyses. The sample was blood, taken from a patient whose treatment included radiotherapy and nephrectomy. The clonotype comes from a man aged 50 to 59 with renal cell carcinoma.

Here is the DNA: TGTGCCAGTACCACTATGAACGGGGTGGAGGGCACTGAAGCTTTCTTT. This gives the protein CASTTMNGVEGTEAFF. This receptor chain uses TRBV19 and TRBJ1-1; the D gene is not confidently resolved. According to the germline V gene (reference sequence), CDR1 reads LNHDA and CDR2 reads SQIVND. From cysteine to phenylalanine, the CDR3 is 16 amino acids long. Only the CDR3 DNA stays, 48 bases, in frame from base 1. The V end loses 7 bases and the J end loses 4 bases, and a stretch of 22 bases separates them.